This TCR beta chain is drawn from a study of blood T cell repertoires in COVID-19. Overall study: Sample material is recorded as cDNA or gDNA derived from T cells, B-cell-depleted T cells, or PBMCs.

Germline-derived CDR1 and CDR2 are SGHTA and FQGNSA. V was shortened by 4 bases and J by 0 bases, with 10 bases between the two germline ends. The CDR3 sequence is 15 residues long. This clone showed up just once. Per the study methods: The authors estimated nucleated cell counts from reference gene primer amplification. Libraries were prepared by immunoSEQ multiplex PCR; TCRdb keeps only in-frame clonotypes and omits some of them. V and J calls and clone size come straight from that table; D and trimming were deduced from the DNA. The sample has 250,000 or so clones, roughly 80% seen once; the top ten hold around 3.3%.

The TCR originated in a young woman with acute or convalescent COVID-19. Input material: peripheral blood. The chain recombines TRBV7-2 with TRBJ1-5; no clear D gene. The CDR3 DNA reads TGTGCCAGCAGCTCGGCGGGATATAGCAATCAGCCCCAGCATTTT. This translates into CASSSAGYSNQPQHF. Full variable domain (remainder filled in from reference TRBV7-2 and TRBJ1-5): GAGVSQSPSNKVTEKGKDVELRCDPISGHTALYWYRQSLGQGLEFLIYFQGNSAPDKSGLPSDRFSAERTGGSVSTLTIQRTQQEDSAVYLCASSSAGYSNQPQHFGDGTRLSIL.